These 9 T cell receptor beta chains were sequenced from one sample in a study of blood T cells in healthy people across ages. A second roughly 6 to 12 cycle PCR used barcoded and J-beta primers. TCRdb recomputed calls from the 5' RACE reads with MiXCR, one row per CDR3 protein. The profile shows about 900,000 distinct CDR3 sequences, 60% to 80% of them singletons. The sample taken for sequencing was blood. The receptors shown here come from a man aged 25-45 years in good health.

The rearrangement links TRBV7-2 to TRBJ1-1; D remains unclear. The CDR3 sequence is 17 residues long. Germline loops: CDR1 SGHTA, CDR2 FQGNSA. Trimming shortened V by 1 base and J by 0 bases, and 15 bases separated the two germline ends. DNA for the CDR3: TGTGCCAGCAGCTTAGTTTGGTCCATGGGCATGAACACTGAAGCTTTCTTT. Translated, it gives CASSLVWSMGMNTEAFF.

The chain is built from TRBV2 and TRBJ1-6; D is undetermined. Germline CDR1 is SNHLY and CDR2 is FYNNEI. The CDR3 has 12 residues. Trimming pared 7 bases from V and 6 bases from J, leaving 7 bases between. CDR3 sequence (DNA): TGTGCCAGCATCGGCCCTAATTCACCCCTCCACTTT. This encodes CASIGPNSPLHF.

The chain is built from TRBV3-1 and TRBJ2-2, with D tentatively TRBD2 (5 bases). Looked up from germline, CDR1 is LGHDT and CDR2 is YNNKEL (reference sequence). The CDR3 totals 15 residues. V lost 3 bases and J 1 base, leaving 9 bases between the germline ends. CDR3 protein: CASSHIAGNTGELFF. DNA for the CDR3: TGTGCCAGCAGCCATATCGCGGGGAACACCGGGGAGCTGTTTTTT.

In this sample, this clonotype turned up a few times. The chain uses TRBV12-3 or TRBV12-4 and TRBJ2-1, with D tentatively TRBD1 (5 bases). V lost 5 bases and J 9 bases, leaving 17 bases between the germline ends. This CDR3 is built from 14 residues. The CDR3: CASSLVGATPEQFF. DNA of the CDR3: TGTGCCAGCAGTCTCGTTGGGGCAACACCTGAGCAGTTCTTC.

This clonotype turned up a few times. This chain joins TRBV6-1 and TRBJ2-2; D remains ambiguous. The CDR3 runs 16 residues. CDR1 and CDR2 from the germline V gene are MNHNS and SASEGT. V lost 4 bases and J 0 bases, leaving 12 bases between the germline ends. Written as DNA, the CDR3 is TGTGCCAGCAGTGGGCGGCAAATGGCGAACACCGGGGAGCTGTTTTTT. It codes for CASSGRQMANTGELFF.

The rearrangement joins TRBV27 to TRBJ1-2; D remains unclear. Germline V gives CDR1 MNHEY, CDR2 SMNVEV (reference sequence). V lost 5 bases and J lost 3, with 22 bases in between. The CDR3 has 17 residues. DNA for the CDR3: TGTGCCAGCAGTCCTATCTTATCGCGGCCCTTCGACTATGGCTACACCTTC. It translates to CASSPILSRPFDYGYTF.

This chain connects TRBV6-2 or TRBV6-3 to TRBJ2-1; TRBD1 matches at 7 bases. Germline CDR1 and CDR2: MNHEY and SVGEGT. The CDR3 covers 16 residues. V was pared by 6 bases and J by 2 bases, with 10 bases of the junction left unmatched. CDR3 nucleotide sequence: TGTGCCAGCAGCCCCCGACAGGGCAGGGCCTACAATGAGCAGTTCTTC. Its translation is CASSPRQGRAYNEQFF.

V is TRBV18 and J is TRBJ2-4; D unresolved. The J call is in doubt because the DNA end fits TRBJ2-7 better. Germline CDR1 reads KGHSH; CDR2 reads LQKENI. This CDR3 spans 13 amino acids. DNA for the CDR3: TGTGCCAGCTCACCACCGTTGGGGTACGAGCAGTACTTC. This gives the protein CASSPPLGYEQYF.

This chain links TRBV6-5 with TRBJ2-3, with D possibly being TRBD1 or TRBD2 (5 bases each). Trimming cost V 10 bases and J 2 bases, with 16 bases left between them. Germline lookup yields CDR1 MNHEY and CDR2 SVGAGI. This CDR3 spans 14 amino acids. The CDR3 region has the DNA TGTGCCACCCTCCTACCAGGGACCACAGATACGCAGTATTTT. Its protein product is CATLLPGTTDTQYF.